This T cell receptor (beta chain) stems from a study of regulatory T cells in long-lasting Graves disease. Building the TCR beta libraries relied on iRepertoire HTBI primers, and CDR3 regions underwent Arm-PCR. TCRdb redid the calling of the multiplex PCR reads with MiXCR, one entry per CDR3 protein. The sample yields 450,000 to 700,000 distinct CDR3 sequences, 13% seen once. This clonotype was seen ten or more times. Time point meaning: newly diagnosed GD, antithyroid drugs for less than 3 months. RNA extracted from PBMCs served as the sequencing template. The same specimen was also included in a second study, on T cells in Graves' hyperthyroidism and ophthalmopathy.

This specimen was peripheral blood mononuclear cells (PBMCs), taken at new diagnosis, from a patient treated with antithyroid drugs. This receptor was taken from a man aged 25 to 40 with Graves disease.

In nucleotides, the CDR3 is TGCAGTGCTAGAGATAATCAGACCAAGAGAACATTGGTCTACGAGCAGTACTTC. Translation: CSARDNQTKRTLVYEQYF. J is TRBJ2-7 and V is TRBV20-1; no clear D gene. The CDR3 consists of 18 residues. CDR1 DFQATT and CDR2 SNEGSKA come from the germline V gene (reference sequence). Deletions cut 0 bases from V and 3 bases from J, with 24 bases between.